This entry describes one T cell receptor beta chain. This entry belongs to a study of cytotoxic CD8 clonotypes in ibrutinib-treated CLL. Clones were sequenced by immunoSEQ multiplex PCR, and TCRdb holds only the in-frame ones, with some missing. The sample consists of about 270,000 clones, roughly four fifths of them appearing once. The sequence came from a human donor with chronic lymphocytic leukemia. Here the sequenced sample was PBMCs, taken at disease progression, from a patient treated with ibrutinib.

The CDR3 DNA is TGTGCCAGCAGCTTAGTGCTAGCGGTGGACAATGAGCAGTTCTTC. It is translated as CASSLVLAVDNEQFF. The gene calls are TRBV7-6 and TRBJ2-1; TRBD2 matches at 7 bases. Per the germline V gene, CDR1 is SGHVS and CDR2 is FNYEAQ. The CDR3 loop spans 15 amino acids. Unmatched junction bases numbered 5, after V lost 1 base and J lost 5 bases.